The T cell receptor beta chain described here comes from a study of T cells in Graves' hyperthyroidism and ophthalmopathy. Study-wide context: Peripheral blood was taken when the disease was first diagnosed, before any treatment began. Study-level findings and limits: Patients with ophthalmopathy were separated from those with stable hyperthyroidism by a 13 V-J model.

V was clipped by 5 bases and J by 5 bases, with 21 bases between them. The CDR3 runs to 16 residues. The V gene's germline CDR1 is SGHAT and CDR2 FQNNGV. This clonotype was recorded many times. What it binds is not known. Amplification of TCR beta CDR3 regions was performed using RNA transcripts as template. HTBI primers were used for first-round RT-PCR of the TCR CDR3. MiXCR was run by TCRdb on the multiplex PCR reads, yielding one entry per CDR3 protein. The sample lists 400,000 to 600,000 distinct CDR3 sequences, 20% to 25% occurring once. Stable Graves' hyperthyroidism meant no ophthalmopathy progression within 18 months. Together with thyroid ultrasound, orbital computed tomography, serum thyroxine and TRAb, clinical symptoms were used for diagnoses.

The receptor comes from a man younger than 35 with Graves' hyperthyroidism. The chain links TRBV11-2 to TRBJ1-1, with unresolved D. The specimen sequenced was blood. CDR3 DNA: TGTGCCAGCAGCGCCACGGTGGGAAGGTGGGAGACTGAAGCTTTCTTT. Protein product: CASSATVGRWETEAFF.